These 27 T cell receptor beta chains were all obtained from the same sample, sequenced in a study of T cells after posttransplantation cyclophosphamide. Busulfan-fludarabine conditioning, marrow transplant, and cyclophosphamide on days +3 and +4 were administered. Sequencing was performed with immunoSEQ multiplex PCR; in TCRdb, only in-frame clones are kept and a portion is missing. The sample was found to contain 5,500 to 8,500 clones, and every one recurs. Sample: PBMCs, taken after allogeneic stem cell transplant with posttransplant cyclophosphamide. Receptors originate from a male patient aged 45-60 years who received an allogeneic stem cell transplant from an unrelated donor, was CMV-positive, and had acute GVHD only. The graft donor may account for some of the T cells.

This rearrangement joins TRBV30 to TRBJ2-7; D may be TRBD2 (5 bases). CDR1 GTSNPN and CDR2 SVGIG come from the germline V gene (reference sequence). There are 13 residues in the CDR3. V shed 4 bases and J shed 2 bases, with 12 bases lying between them. The CDR3 sequence: CAWTANGAYEQYF. Written as DNA, the CDR3 is TGTGCCTGGACTGCTAACGGGGCCTACGAGCAGTACTTC.

This clone has ten or more counts. The V call is TRBV28, the J call TRBJ1-2; D is uncertain. From germline, CDR1 is MDHEN and CDR2 SYDVKM. There are 13 residues in the CDR3. Between the trimmed V and J ends, which lost 6 bases and 6 bases, there was a span of 14 bases. CDR3 region: CASSPQAPNGYTF. DNA of the CDR3: TGTGCCAGCAGCCCCCAGGCCCCGAATGGCTACACCTTC.

This clone has ten or more counts. The rearrangement joins TRBV5-1 to TRBJ2-1; 9 positions agree with TRBD2. CDR1 is SGHRS, CDR2 YFSETQ, per germline. The CDR3 is 15 residues long. The junction had 4 bases not matched to a gene; V was cut back by 1 base and J by 5 bases. The CDR3 reads CASSLLAGSDNEQFF. CDR3 bases: TGCGCCAGCAGCTTGCTAGCGGGATCAGACAATGAGCAGTTCTTC.

At least ten counts were recorded for this clone. The chain links TRBV7-9 to TRBJ1-2; D is unresolved. CDR1 and CDR2 from the germline V gene are SEHNR and FQNEAQ (reference sequence). The CDR3 consists of 15 residues. V was shortened by 3 bases and J by 7 bases, with 18 bases between the two germline ends. In DNA form, the CDR3 reads TGTGCCAGCAGCTTGAGTCGGAACAAACCGGGTGGCTACACCTTC. Translating it yields CASSLSRNKPGGYTF. Looking up the rest from reference TRBV7-9 and TRBJ1-2 gives the full variable domain: DTGVSQNPRHKITKRGQNVTFRCDPISEHNRLYWYRQTLGQGPEFLTYFQNEAQLEKSRLLSDRFSAERPKGSFSTLEIQRTEQGDSAMYLCASSLSRNKPGGYTFGSGTRLTVV.

The sample holds a few counts of this clone. The chain links TRBV7-9 to TRBJ2-3, with TRBD2 matching 10 bases. The CDR3 runs to 17 residues. Germline V gene lookup returns CDR1 SEHNR and CDR2 FQNEAQ (reference sequence). V shed 2 bases, J shed 5 bases, and the junction held 10 bases outside the gene matches. In nucleotides, the CDR3 is TGTGCCAGCAGCTTAAGCCAAGCGGGGGGGCCCGGAGATACGCAGTATTTT. Protein sequence: CASSLSQAGGPGDTQYF.

At least ten counts were recorded for this clone. V is TRBV30 and J is TRBJ2-5; D might be TRBD2 (5 bases). The germline V and J ends were trimmed by 2 bases and 4 bases, with 17 bases remaining between them. This CDR3 has 15 residues. From germline, CDR1 is GTSNPN and CDR2 SVGIG (reference sequence). In DNA form, the CDR3 reads TGTGCCTGGAGTTCTCCCGGACCCGAGGGAGAGACCCAGTACTTC. It encodes CAWSSPGPEGETQYF.

The J gene is TRBJ2-2, the V gene TRBV7-8, with 10 bases identical to TRBD2. V was clipped by 4 bases and J by 7 bases; unmatched bases: 6. In germline, CDR1 is SGHVS, CDR2 FQNEAQ. CDR3 length: 15 amino acids. CDR3 sequence: CASSSVRTSGGELFF. The CDR3 DNA is TGTGCCAGCAGCTCGGTCCGGACTAGCGGCGGGGAGCTGTTTTTT.

This clone was seen ten or more times. The V gene is TRBV5-1, the J gene TRBJ2-2; TRBD1 matches 9 bases. The length of the CDR3 is 13 residues. Per the germline V gene, CDR1 is SGHRS and CDR2 is YFSETQ. J gave up 4 bases and V 7 bases, and 2 bases lay outside the gene matches. The CDR3 DNA follows: TGCGCCAGCGGACAGGGGTTCACCGGGGAGCTGTTTTTT. It encodes CASGQGFTGELFF. The whole variable domain, filled in from reference TRBV5-1 and TRBJ2-2, reads KAGVTQTPRYLIKTRGQQVTLSCSPISGHRSVSWYQQTPGQGLQFLFEYFSETQRNKGNFPGRFSGRQFSNSRSEMNVSTLELGDSALYLCASGQGFTGELFFGEGSRLTVL.

In its sample, this clone was seen a few times. The J gene is TRBJ2-7, the V gene TRBV2, with D unclear. Trimming took 2 bases from V and 3 from J, leaving 8 bases between them. The CDR3 covers 13 residues. Germline loops: CDR1 SNHLY, CDR2 FYNNEI. The CDR3 DNA sequence: TGTGCCAGCAGTGAACCGTTTAACTACGAGCAGTACTTC. It is translated as CASSEPFNYEQYF.

Within the sample, this clone is medium-sized. The chain links TRBV5-1 to TRBJ1-4, with 9 positions matching TRBD1. This CDR3 comprises 17 residues. Germline CDR1 and CDR2: SGHRS and YFSETQ. Germline trimming cut 1 base from V and 5 bases from J; bases unmatched to any gene: 9. The CDR3 protein is CASSLSGPGTGNEKLFF. The CDR3 nucleotides are TGCGCCAGCAGCTTGTCGGGCCCCGGGACAGGGAATGAAAAACTGTTTTTT. The full variable domain, in which reference TRBV5-1 and TRBJ1-4 provide the parts outside the CDR3, is KAGVTQTPRYLIKTRGQQVTLSCSPISGHRSVSWYQQTPGQGLQFLFEYFSETQRNKGNFPGRFSGRQFSNSRSEMNVSTLELGDSALYLCASSLSGPGTGNEKLFFGSGTQLSVL.

This clone was found many times. The chain combines TRBV7-6 with TRBJ1-2; no clear D gene. The CDR3 is made up of 15 amino acids. Germline V CDR1 and CDR2: SGHVS, FNYEAQ. Between the trimmed V and J ends, which lost 1 base and 8 bases, there was a span of 17 bases. CDR3 sequence: CASSLGAGDYEGYTF. The CDR3 bases are TGTGCCAGCAGCTTAGGTGCCGGCGACTATGAAGGCTACACCTTC.

This clone was observed a few times. The genes are TRBV10-1 and TRBJ2-3; 14 bases match TRBD2. The germline CDR1 and CDR2 sequences are WNHNN and SYGVQD (reference sequence). The CDR3 spans 15 residues. J gave up 8 bases and V 4 bases, and 5 bases lay outside the gene matches. For the CDR3, the DNA is TGCGCCAGCAGTGTAGGACTAGCGGGAGGAGGTACGCAGTATTTT. Translating it yields CASSVGLAGGGTQYF.

Turning to this clone: This sequence is one base from a far larger clone and is likely a read error. The same CDR3 is also encoded by other DNA sequences in this sample. The V gene is TRBV7-9, the J gene TRBJ2-1; no firm D call. V lost 5 bases, J lost 0 bases, and 14 bases lay in between. This CDR3 spans 16 amino acids. Germline CDR1 and CDR2: SEHNR and FQNEAQ (reference sequence). The DNA of the CDR3 is TGTGCCAGCAGCCAAGAAGCACAGAGCTCCTACAATGAGCAGTTCTTC. Translated: CASSQEAQSSYNEQFF.

This clone was found many times. The chain is built from TRBV6-1 and TRBJ1-2; D remains ambiguous. Trimming shortened V by 2 bases and J by 2 bases, and 9 bases separated the two germline ends. The V gene's germline CDR1 is MNHNS and CDR2 SASEGT. This CDR3 region has 14 residues. The CDR3, as DNA: TGTGCCAGCAGTGAAACCCCGGAGAACTATGGCTACACCTTC. This codes for CASSETPENYGYTF.

This clone was seen repeatedly, ten times or more. The chain has TRBV18 and TRBJ2-3; D gene uncertain. Per germline, CDR1 KGHSH and CDR2 LQKENI. CDR3 length: 13 amino acids. V shed 3 bases and J shed 3 bases, with 7 bases lying between them. The CDR3 loop reads CASSPPSTDTQYF. The CDR3 region has the DNA TGTGCCAGCTCACCCCCGTCGACAGATACGCAGTATTTT. The full variable domain, with the rest looked up from reference TRBV18 and TRBJ2-3, is NAGVMQNPRHLVRRRGQEARLRCSPMKGHSHVYWYRQLPEEGLKFMVYLQKENIIDESGMPKERFSAEFPKEGPSILRIQQVVRGDSAAYFCASSPPSTDTQYFGPGTRLTVL.

This clone has a handful of counts. The rearrangement uses TRBV7-3 and TRBJ2-3, with no clear D. The CDR3 runs to 15 residues. Trimming removed 0 bases at V and 2 bases at J, with 9 bases between. Germline values: CDR1 SGHTA, CDR2 FQGTGA. For the CDR3, the DNA is TGTGCCAGCAGCTTAACGTCGCGGAACACAGATACGCAGTATTTT. Translating it yields CASSLTSRNTDTQYF.

This clone was observed a few times. This chain joins TRBV28 and TRBJ1-4; 8 nucleotides agree with TRBD1. Unmatched junction bases numbered 9, after V lost 7 bases and J lost 5 bases. The CDR3 totals 15 residues. The germline V gene encodes CDR1 MDHEN and CDR2 SYDVKM. The CDR3 coding sequence is TGTGCCAGCACTGCCTTCGGGACAGGCAATGAAAAACTGTTTTTT. Translation: CASTAFGTGNEKLFF.

Ten or more counts support this clone. The chain links TRBV2 to TRBJ2-7, with TRBD1 matching 12 bases. The V and J ends lost 6 bases and 5 bases, in that order; junction bases with no gene match: 2. The germline gives CDR1 SNHLY, CDR2 FYNNEI. This CDR3 contains 13 residues. The CDR3 spells CASRGTGGNEQYF. The CDR3, as DNA: TGTGCCAGCAGGGGGACAGGGGGCAACGAGCAGTACTTC.

There are many counts of this clone. This sequence joins TRBV4-1 and TRBJ1-4; D perhaps matches TRBD1 (5 bases). Deletions cut 4 bases from V and 0 bases from J, with 12 bases between. Germline CDR1 is MGHRA and CDR2 is YSYEKL. This CDR3 region has 16 residues. CDR3 bases: TGCGCCAGCAGCCCATTTACAGGAGCAACTAATGAAAAACTGTTTTTT. It yields the protein CASSPFTGATNEKLFF.

This clone was seen repeatedly, ten times or more. The chain uses TRBV30 and TRBJ2-3; tentative D call: TRBD2 (5 bases). The CDR3 contains 14 residues. Per the germline V gene, CDR1 is GTSNPN and CDR2 is SVGIG (reference sequence). V gave up 0 bases and J gave up 3 bases, with 10 bases separating them. The CDR3 sequence: CAWSVGGETDTQYF. CDR3 DNA sequence: TGTGCCTGGAGTGTTGGTGGGGAGACAGATACGCAGTATTTT.

At least ten counts were recorded for this clone. J is TRBJ2-2 and V is TRBV6-4, with TRBD1 as a possible D gene (5 bases). The CDR3 totals 14 residues. V dropped 0 bases and J dropped 10 bases, with 12 bases sitting between them. Looked up from germline, CDR1 is MRHNA and CDR2 is SNTAGT. In DNA form, the CDR3 reads TGTGCCAGCAGTGACTCTACCGACAGTTTGGAGCTGTTTTTT. Its protein is CASSDSTDSLELFF.

This clone occurred a few times. The chain couples TRBV5-1 to TRBJ1-5; D ambiguous. V lost 0 bases to trimming and J lost 0 bases, with 7 bases between them. The CDR3 runs to 15 residues. Germline V gene lookup returns CDR1 SGHRS and CDR2 YFSETQ. The CDR3 nucleotides are TGCGCCAGCAGCTTGGCCGGTTATAGCAATCAGCCCCAGCATTTT. Translating gives CASSLAGYSNQPQHF.

In its sample, this clone is hyperexpanded. The V and J genes are TRBV13 and TRBJ2-3; perhaps TRBD1 as D (6 bases). Germline loops: CDR1 PRHDT, CDR2 FYEKMQ (reference sequence). The CDR3 totals 15 residues. V lost 0 bases and J 4 bases, leaving 11 bases between the germline ends. The CDR3 nucleotides are TGTGCCAGCAGCTTAGGGCAGGGACATCCAGATACGCAGTATTTT. It specifies CASSLGQGHPDTQYF.

This clone was recorded many times. The J gene is TRBJ2-3, the V gene TRBV20-1; TRBD1 agrees at 8 bases. The CDR3 runs to 11 residues. CDR1 and CDR2 from the germline V gene are DFQATT and SNEGSKA (reference sequence). Losses at the gene ends were 7 bases for V and 14 bases for J; bases not matched to a gene: 11. In nucleotides, the CDR3 is TGCAGTGTTACCTCGACAGGGGTCCCGTATTTT. Its translation is CSVTSTGVPYF.

In its sample, this clone was seen many times. The J gene is TRBJ2-4, the V gene TRBV6-1; unclear D gene. In germline, CDR1 is MNHNS, CDR2 SASEGT. V shed 3 bases and J shed 0 bases, with 9 bases lying between them. CDR3 size: 15 residues. This chain's CDR3 is CASSEGSLAKNIQYF. Here the CDR3 DNA reads TGTGCCAGCAGTGAGGGCAGTCTAGCCAAAAACATTCAGTACTTC.

This clone was seen repeatedly, ten times or more. CDR3 protein: CASSDSSGDSFSYEQYF. In DNA form, the CDR3 reads TGTGCCAGCAGCGATTCTAGCGGGGACTCTTTTTCCTACGAGCAGTACTTC. This sequence joins TRBV9 and TRBJ2-7, with 9 bases lining up with TRBD2. The V gene end was trimmed by 3 bases and the J gene end by 1 base; junction bases not matched to a gene: 11. The CDR3 has 17 amino acids. CDR1 SGDLS and CDR2 YYNGEE come from the germline V gene. Using reference TRBV9 and TRBJ2-7 for the parts outside the CDR3, the full variable domain is DSGVTQTPKHLITATGQRVTLRCSPRSGDLSVYWYQQSLDQGLQFLIQYYNGEERAKGNILERFSAQQFPDLHSELNLSSLELGDSALYFCASSDSSGDSFSYEQYFGPGTRLTVT.

This chain joins TRBV5-4 and TRBJ1-2; 9 nucleotides align to TRBD1. The CDR3 sequence is 15 residues long. Germline loops: CDR1 SGHNT, CDR2 YYREEE (reference sequence). J was trimmed by 4 bases and V by 0 bases; bases with no gene match: 4. This CDR3 reads CASSLGQGVAYGYTF. The CDR3 nucleotides read TGTGCCAGCAGCTTGGGACAGGGGGTGGCCTATGGCTACACCTTC.